These 15 T cell receptor beta chains came from one sample sequenced in a study of T-cell reconstitution after alpha-beta-depleted transplantation in children. TCRbeta library construction was performed incorporating unique molecular identifiers. TCRdb re-called the PCR reads with MiXCR, one entry per CDR3 protein. The repertoire holds hundreds of thousands of distinct CDR3 sequences, with around a sixth as singletons. This material consisted of PBMCs, mostly from graft donor cells, taken 360 days after TCRalphabeta/CD19-depleted stem cell transplant. The source is a male patient between 2 and 9 years old who had a stem cell transplant for acute lymphoblastic leukemia, so the T cells may come from the graft donor.

The table lists this clonotype with a few counts. The chain links TRBV12-5 to TRBJ2-3, with TRBD2 matching over 7 bases. Trimming removed 6 bases from V and 1 base from J; junction bases left unmatched: 7. The CDR3 sequence is 15 residues long. Germline values: CDR1 LGHNT, CDR2 FRNRAP. CDR3 in amino acids: CASGPGEGGTDTQYF. The CDR3 DNA reads TGTGCTAGTGGCCCCGGGGAGGGCGGCACAGATACGCAGTATTTT. The whole variable domain, filled in from reference TRBV12-5 and TRBJ2-3, reads DARVTQTPRHKVTEMGQEVTMRCQPILGHNTVFWYRQTMMQGLELLAYFRNRAPLDDSGMPKDRFSAEMPDATLATLKIQPSEPRDSAVYFCASGPGEGGTDTQYFGPGTRLTVL.

In this sample, this clonotype turned up a few times. The chain uses TRBV6-1 and TRBJ2-4; D uncertain. Germline lookup yields CDR1 MNHNS and CDR2 SASEGT. V lost 7 bases and J 2 bases, leaving 18 bases between the germline ends. The length of the CDR3 is 16 residues. The CDR3 coding sequence is TGTGCCAGCAACCCCACCTCGGTCCGGACCAAAAACATTCAGTACTTC. Its translation: CASNPTSVRTKNIQYF.

The J gene is TRBJ2-7, the V gene TRBV5-1; TRBD1 or TRBD2 may be the D gene (5 bases each). Germline values: CDR1 SGHRS, CDR2 YFSETQ. Trimming pared 5 bases from V and 7 bases from J, leaving 19 bases between. The CDR3 is 14 residues long. CDR3 in amino acids: CASRPGTQAREQYF. The CDR3 region has the DNA TGCGCCAGCAGACCCGGGACCCAGGCGAGGGAGCAGTACTTC. The variable domain in full, completed from reference TRBV5-1 and TRBJ2-7, reads KAGVTQTPRYLIKTRGQQVTLSCSPISGHRSVSWYQQTPGQGLQFLFEYFSETQRNKGNFPGRFSGRQFSNSRSEMNVSTLELGDSALYLCASRPGTQAREQYFGPGTRLTVT.

The chain combines TRBV20-1 with TRBJ2-7; TRBD2 matches at 12 bases. Germline CDR1 and CDR2: DFQATT and SNEGSKA (reference sequence). The ends lost 3 bases at V and 3 bases at J; junction bases unmatched: 6. CDR3 size: 15 residues. The CDR3 nucleotides are TGCAGTGCTAGTCCTAGCGGGGGGGCAGACTACGAGCAGTACTTC. This translates into CSASPSGGADYEQYF.

This clonotype was detected only a few times. V gene TRBV7-9 combines with J gene TRBJ2-1; 8 positions match TRBD2. The CDR3 covers 16 residues. Per germline, CDR1 SEHNR and CDR2 FQNEAQ (reference sequence). V lost 3 bases to trimming and J lost 3 bases; unmatched junction nucleotides: 7. The CDR3 loop is CASSFDGGAFYNEQFF. As DNA, the CDR3 is TGTGCCAGCAGCTTCGACGGGGGGGCCTTCTACAATGAGCAGTTCTTC.

There are a few counts of this clonotype. V usage is TRBV7-3 and J usage is TRBJ2-2; D not resolved. Germline V lookup: CDR1 SGHTA, CDR2 FQGTGA. Trimming took off 0 bases at V and 6 bases at J, with 14 bases between the two ends. The CDR3 spans 16 residues. CDR3: CASSLTVVPRPGELFF. The CDR3 region has the DNA TGTGCCAGCAGCTTAACGGTCGTCCCCCGGCCCGGGGAGCTGTTTTTT.

This clonotype was seen a handful of times. The rearrangement uses TRBV25-1 and TRBJ2-7; tentative D call: TRBD1 (6 bases). CDR1 and CDR2 from the germline V gene are MGHDK and SYGVNS. This CDR3 has 15 amino acids. Trimming stripped 6 bases from V and 0 bases from J, with 15 bases between. CDR3 in DNA: TGTGCCAGCAGCCCAAGACAGGCTGGCTCCTACGAGCAGTACTTC. This codes for CASSPRQAGSYEQYF.

This clonotype was counted only a few times. The chain links TRBV25-1 to TRBJ2-7; the D gene could be TRBD1 or TRBD2 (6 bases each). The CDR3 totals 11 residues. The V end lost 6 bases, the J end lost 5 bases, and 8 bases lay between the germline ends. Looked up from germline, CDR1 is MGHDK and CDR2 is SYGVNS. DNA for the CDR3: TGTGCCAGCAGAAGGGGGGACGAGCAGTACTTC. Its translation: CASRRGDEQYF.

This clonotype has more than one count but fewer than ten. DNA for the CDR3: TGTGCCAGCAGATCGGCCGCGCCCCTCCACTTT. Encoded protein: CASRSAAPLHF. The genes are TRBV6-2 or TRBV6-3 and TRBJ1-6; D not certain. Germline V gene data show CDR1 as MNHEY and CDR2 as SVGEGT. The length of the CDR3 is 11 residues. Trimming pared 6 bases from V and 13 bases from J, leaving 10 bases between.

V gene TRBV7-2 combines with J gene TRBJ2-3; D is undetermined. From germline, CDR1 is SGHTA and CDR2 FQGNSA. Deletions cut 1 base from V and 3 bases from J, with 17 bases between. The CDR3 length is 17 residues. CDR3 protein: CASSLVGGSFLTDTQYF. The CDR3, as DNA: TGTGCCAGCAGCTTAGTGGGTGGCAGTTTCTTAACAGATACGCAGTATTTT. The full variable domain, its missing parts supplied by reference TRBV7-2 and TRBJ2-3, is GAGVSQSPSNKVTEKGKDVELRCDPISGHTALYWYRQSLGQGLEFLIYFQGNSAPDKSGLPSDRFSAERTGGSVSTLTIQRTQQEDSAVYLCASSLVGGSFLTDTQYFGPGTRLTVL.

This clonotype appeared a few times. This chain uses TRBV5-6 with TRBJ1-3; possibly TRBD1 for D (6 bases). CDR1 and CDR2 from the germline V gene are SGHDT and YYEEEE. V was trimmed by 2 bases and J by 3 bases, leaving 15 bases between them. The CDR3 sequence is 16 residues long. In nucleotides, the CDR3 is TGTGCCAGCAGCTTTTCACAGGGCATGGGTGGAAACACCATATATTTT. The encoded protein is CASSFSQGMGGNTIYF.

Ten or more counts support this clonotype. The CDR3 DNA reads TGTGCCAGCAGCTTAGCACTAGCGTACAATGAGCAGTTCTTC. Its translation is CASSLALAYNEQFF. V is TRBV7-6 and J is TRBJ2-1; 7 bases agree with TRBD2. After removal of 0 bases from V and 4 bases from J, the junction contained 0 bases not matched to a gene. There are 14 residues in the CDR3. CDR1 is SGHVS, CDR2 FNYEAQ, per germline.

The sample holds many counts of this clonotype. V is TRBV12-3 or TRBV12-4 and J is TRBJ2-1; 9 bases match TRBD1. V lost 7 bases and J lost 1; bases outside the gene matches: 5. This CDR3 contains 15 residues. The CDR3: CASTLDRGSYNEQFF. CDR3 nucleotides: TGTGCCAGCACCCTCGACAGGGGGTCCTACAATGAGCAGTTCTTC.

This rearrangement joins TRBV29-1 to TRBJ1-2; D ambiguous. The CDR3 extends over 14 amino acids. The germline V gene encodes CDR1 SQVTM and CDR2 ANQGSEA. Trimming removed 7 bases from V and 0 bases from J, with 15 bases in between. CDR3 nucleotides: TGCAGCGCTAACCCGGGCGGATCTAACTATGGCTACACCTTC. This gives the protein CSANPGGSNYGYTF.

The chain couples TRBV12-3 or TRBV12-4 to TRBJ2-3, with 12 bases aligning to TRBD2. V dropped 4 bases and J dropped 0; count of bases not matched to a gene: 5. The CDR3 spans 17 residues. The CDR3 spells CASSYGLAGPSTDTQYF. The CDR3 nucleotides are TGTGCCAGCAGTTACGGACTAGCGGGACCCAGCACAGATACGCAGTATTTT.